One sample yielded the 9 T cell receptor beta chains listed below, sequenced in a study of cytomegalovirus exposure and HLA in healthy donors. Researchers ran the PCR with 60 Vbeta and 13 Jbeta primers. Method: immunoSEQ multiplex PCR; TCRdb's copy keeps in-frame clones and lacks some. The sample table sets out around 70,000 clones. Material: PBMCs. Receptors originate from a woman in her forties in good health and CMV-seropositive.

The chain uses TRBV6-4 and TRBJ2-3; D possibly corresponds to TRBD2 (6 bases). Trimming shortened V by 3 bases and J by 1 base, and 11 bases separated the two germline ends. Germline V gene sequence: CDR1 MRHNA, CDR2 SNTAGT. CDR3 length: 15 amino acids. CDR3: CASSEEGEGTDTQYF. Here the CDR3 DNA reads TGTGCCAGCAGTGAGGAAGGGGAGGGCACAGATACGCAGTATTTT.

The chain joins TRBV5-6 to TRBJ1-1; TRBD1 might be the D (5 bases). Per germline, CDR1 SGHDT and CDR2 YYEEEE. Deletions cut 4 bases from V and 3 bases from J, with 16 bases between. The CDR3 has 15 amino acids. The CDR3 bases are TGTGCCAGCAGCCTCCTAGACAGAAAGGACACTGAAGCTTTCTTT. Translation: CASSLLDRKDTEAFF.

The chain uses TRBV7-2 and TRBJ2-2, with 14 bases matching TRBD2. Germline CDR1 reads SGHTA; CDR2 reads FQGNSA. V lost 5 bases, J lost 5 bases, and 10 bases stayed unmatched. The CDR3 covers 18 residues. CDR3 residues: CASSQGLAGARGTGELFF. In DNA form, the CDR3 reads TGTGCCAGCAGCCAGGGACTAGCGGGGGCAAGGGGAACCGGGGAGCTGTTTTTT. Full variable domain (rest looked up from reference TRBV7-2 and TRBJ2-2): GAGVSQSPSNKVTEKGKDVELRCDPISGHTALYWYRQSLGQGLEFLIYFQGNSAPDKSGLPSDRFSAERTGGSVSTLTIQRTQQEDSAVYLCASSQGLAGARGTGELFFGEGSRLTVL.

J is TRBJ1-1 and V is TRBV29-1; a possible D gene is TRBD1 (5 bases). V was shortened by 2 bases and J by 2 bases, with 12 bases between the two germline ends. The germline gives CDR1 SQVTM, CDR2 ANQGSEA. This CDR3 is built from 14 residues. CDR3: CSVEPDSYNTEAFF. DNA for the CDR3: TGCAGCGTTGAACCAGACAGCTATAACACTGAAGCTTTCTTT. The full variable domain, rest sourced from reference TRBV29-1 and TRBJ1-1, is SAVISQKPSRDICQRGTSLTIQCQVDSQVTMMFWYRQQPGQSLTLIATANQGSEATYESGFVIDKFPISRPNLTFSTLTVSNMSPEDSSIYLCSVEPDSYNTEAFFGQGTRLTVV.

The rearrangement uses TRBV10-3 and TRBJ2-2; 7 bases align to TRBD1. This CDR3 region has 16 residues. The J segment lost 0 bases and the V segment lost 4 bases, leaving 5 bases of the junction unmatched. Looked up from germline, CDR1 is ENHRY and CDR2 is SYGVKD. For the CDR3, the DNA is TGTGCCATCAGTGGTTTTGGGACAGCGAACACCGGGGAGCTGTTTTTT. Encoded protein: CAISGFGTANTGELFF.

This chain links TRBV7-9 with TRBJ2-7; a possible D gene is TRBD1 (6 bases). CDR3 length: 14 residues. Trimming took 4 bases from V and 4 from J, leaving 14 bases between them. In germline, CDR1 is SEHNR, CDR2 FQNEAQ (reference sequence). This CDR3 is CASSSLVGAYEQYF. Written as DNA, the CDR3 is TGTGCCAGCAGCTCTCTTGTGGGGGCGTACGAGCAGTACTTC.

This CDR3 reads CASSMGQDGNTIYF. CDR3 sequence (DNA): TGCGCCAGCAGCATGGGACAGGATGGAAACACCATATATTTT. The chain joins TRBV5-1 to TRBJ1-3, with 8 nucleotides matching TRBD1. Germline assignment: CDR1 SGHRS and CDR2 YFSETQ. The CDR3 extends over 14 amino acids. The trim removed 4 bases at V and 3 bases at J, leaving 3 bases unmatched.

This rearrangement joins TRBV2 to TRBJ2-7, with 7 bases aligning to TRBD2. Germline V gene sequence: CDR1 SNHLY, CDR2 FYNNEI. CDR3 length equals 12 residues. With V trimmed by 8 bases and J by 6 bases, 7 bases remained unmatched. This CDR3 reads CASGGVRGEQYF. The CDR3 bases are TGTGCCAGCGGGGGGGTACGGGGCGAGCAGTACTTC.

The rearrangement joins TRBV7-2 to TRBJ2-5; TRBD2 matches at 8 bases. The CDR3 spans 16 residues. J was trimmed by 5 bases and V by 5 bases; bases with no gene match: 13. CDR1 SGHTA and CDR2 FQGNSA come from the germline V gene. CDR3 nucleotides: TGTGCCAGCAGCCTTGAGCCGGGGGGGCGCAGGGAGACCCAGTACTTC. Translated, it gives CASSLEPGGRRETQYF.